The source of this TCR beta chain is a study of CD8 T cells in Susac syndrome. Across the study: There were about 6 sequenced Susac syndrome patients with active disease and under 10 in remission.

High-throughput TCR beta sequencing covered peripheral CD8+ and CD4+ T cells. Bulk CD8+ and CD4+ cells came from magnetic negative isolation; CD8+ TEMRA by FACS. RNA was extracted with the RNeasy kit, and a quantity of roughly 0.45 to 1 ug was reverse transcribed using random hexamers. Multiplex PCR with immunoSEQ amplified the TCR beta CDR3 across 54 Vbeta and 13 Jbeta. A single record per CDR3 protein comes from TCRdb applying MiXCR to the immunoSEQ multiplex PCR reads. The sample contains roughly 250,000 distinct CDR3 sequences, 96% of which appear only once. The CDR3 has 16 amino acids. The ends lost 5 bases at V and 2 bases at J; junction bases unmatched: 11. In germline, CDR1 is SQVTM, CDR2 ANQGSEA.

This receptor was obtained from a human donor with Susac syndrome. Sequencing was done on a sample of CD4+ T cells from PBMCs. The chain recombines TRBV29-1 with TRBJ1-2, with 10 bases aligning to TRBD1. The chain's CDR3 is CSVSQWGTGANYGYTF. CDR3 sequence (DNA): TGCAGCGTTTCTCAGTGGGGGACAGGGGCCAACTATGGCTACACCTTC.